The T cell receptor beta chain under discussion was sequenced for a study of T cell clonotyping in hematopoietic cell transplantation. Stated time point: recipient sample about 28 days before transplant, after cytoreduction. The study, taken as a whole, reports: No sorting was done, leaving CD4 and CD8 contributions mixed.

Method: immunoSEQ multiplex PCR; TCRdb's copy keeps in-frame clones and lacks some. The top ten clones hold roughly 1.5% of a sample with fewer than 100,000 clones, about 95% of them seen once. This CDR3 is 18 amino acids long. Germline V lookup: CDR1 SNHLY, CDR2 FYNNEI. V was pared by 6 bases and J by 4 bases, with 14 bases of the junction left unmatched. Concerning this clone: What it recognizes is unknown.

The TCR originated in a woman aged 45-60 years with acute myeloid leukemia. Some clones in this sample may be carry-over from other donors' samples. The sample here was peripheral blood mononuclear cells, taken before stem cell transplant. V and J are TRBV2 and TRBJ1-5; 11 nucleotides align to TRBD1. The CDR3: CASRTGWEGQGDNQPQHF. For the CDR3, the DNA is TGTGCCAGCAGGACCGGGTGGGAGGGACAGGGGGATAATCAGCCCCAGCATTTT.